Below, 8 T cell receptor beta chains from the same sample are listed, as sequenced in a study of Graves' ophthalmopathy and Graves' hyperthyroidism. The authors amplified TCR beta CDR3 regions from RNA transcripts. First-round RT-PCR used HTBI primers; second-round multiplex PCR followed. TCRdb ran MiXCR on the multiplex PCR reads and lists one entry per CDR3 protein. The table records hundreds of thousands of distinct CDR3 sequences, roughly 41% of them present only once. Source material: peripheral blood. These receptors originate from an adult man with Graves' ophthalmopathy.

The chain couples TRBV10-3 to TRBJ1-2; D is ambiguous. This CDR3 has 11 amino acids. Germline CDR1 and CDR2: ENHRY and SYGVKD. Trimming stripped 4 bases from V and 10 bases from J, with 10 bases between. CDR3 residues: CAISADLDYTF. Here the CDR3 DNA reads TGTGCCATCAGTGCAGATTTGGACTACACCTTC.

The chain joins TRBV3-1 to TRBJ1-5, with no clear D. The V gene's germline CDR1 is LGHDT and CDR2 YNNKEL (reference sequence). The ends were cut back, 2 bases at V and 2 bases at J, with 7 bases in the middle. CDR3 length: 14 residues. The CDR3 loop is CASSQRRGNQPQHF. CDR3 in DNA: TGTGCCAGCAGCCAACGGCGGGGCAATCAGCCCCAGCATTTT.

This clonotype has ten or more counts. This rearrangement joins TRBV7-8 to TRBJ1-2, with 7 bases identical to TRBD1. The V gene end was trimmed by 1 base and the J gene end by 3 bases; junction bases not matched to a gene: 8. Germline CDR1 reads SGHVS; CDR2 reads FQNEAQ. This CDR3 has 16 amino acids. The CDR3 DNA reads as TGTGCCAGCAGCTTAGGGCGGGACAGCTTATACTATGGCTACACCTTC. As protein: CASSLGRDSLYYGYTF.

This clonotype showed up just once. The V and J genes are TRBV3-1 and TRBJ1-5, with a weak D call TRBD1 (6 bases). CDR3 length: 15 amino acids. Per germline, CDR1 LGHDT and CDR2 YNNKEL (reference sequence). V was clipped by 1 base and J by 11 bases, with 18 bases between them. This CDR3 reads CASSQGLGGQETQHF. CDR3 sequence (DNA): TGTGCCAGCAGCCAAGGTCTAGGGGGGCAAGAGACCCAGCATTTT.

This clonotype was found a few times. The chain employs TRBV10-3 and TRBJ2-6, with D perhaps TRBD1 or TRBD2 (6 bases each). V lost 10 bases and J lost 0, with 13 bases in between. Germline values: CDR1 ENHRY, CDR2 SYGVKD. The CDR3 spans 15 residues. CDR3 sequence (DNA): TGTGCCAGCAGGGGAGGTCCCTCTGGGGCCAACGTCCTGACTTTC. Translating gives CASRGGPSGANVLTF.

The table lists this clonotype with many counts. The chain has TRBV5-1 and TRBJ1-1; TRBD1 is a possible D gene (6 bases). This CDR3 has 13 amino acids. Germline assignment: CDR1 SGHRS and CDR2 YFSETQ. V was pared by 2 bases and J by 11 bases, with 16 bases between. DNA for the CDR3: TGCGCCAGCAGCTTTACCGGGACAACGAACGCTTTCTTT. Protein product: CASSFTGTTNAFF.

The chain employs TRBV25-1 and TRBJ2-2; 8 bases match TRBD2. The CDR3 runs to 16 residues. Trimming took 5 bases from V and 4 from J; bases not matched to a gene: 9. The germline V gene has CDR1 MGHDK and CDR2 SYGVNS. In nucleotides, the CDR3 is TGTGCCAGCAGTTACACGGGGGGGCCAGTCACCGGGGAGCTGTTTTTT. Protein product: CASSYTGGPVTGELFF.

This chain joins TRBV7-2 and TRBJ2-7; 11 nucleotides align to TRBD1. The ends lost 4 bases at V and 4 bases at J; junction bases unmatched: 6. There are 15 residues in the CDR3. Germline assignment: CDR1 SGHTA and CDR2 FQGNSA. The CDR3 protein is CASSSGQGARYEQYF. The DNA for the CDR3 is TGTGCCAGCAGCTCAGGACAGGGGGCTCGGTACGAGCAGTACTTC. The whole variable domain, filled in from reference TRBV7-2 and TRBJ2-7, reads GAGVSQSPSNKVTEKGKDVELRCDPISGHTALYWYRQSLGQGLEFLIYFQGNSAPDKSGLPSDRFSAERTGGSVSTLTIQRTQQEDSAVYLCASSSGQGARYEQYFGPGTRLTVT.